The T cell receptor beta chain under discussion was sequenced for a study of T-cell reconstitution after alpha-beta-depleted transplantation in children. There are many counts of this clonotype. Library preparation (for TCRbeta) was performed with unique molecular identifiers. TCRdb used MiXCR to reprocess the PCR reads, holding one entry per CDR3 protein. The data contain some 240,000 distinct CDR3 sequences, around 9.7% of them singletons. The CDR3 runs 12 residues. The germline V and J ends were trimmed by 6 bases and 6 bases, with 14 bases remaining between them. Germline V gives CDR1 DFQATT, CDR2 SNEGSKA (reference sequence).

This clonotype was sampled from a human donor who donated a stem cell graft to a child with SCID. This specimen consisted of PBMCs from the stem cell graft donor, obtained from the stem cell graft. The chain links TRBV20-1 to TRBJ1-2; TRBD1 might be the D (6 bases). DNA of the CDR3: TGCAGTGCCGGTTGGGGGGCACATGGCTACACCTTC. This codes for CSAGWGAHGYTF.